Listed below are T cell receptor beta chains from one sample, sequenced in a study of T cell responses to AZD1222 COVID-19 vaccine. TCRdb keeps only in-frame clones here, not all; method: immunoSEQ multiplex PCR. Of under 150,000 clones listed, approximately 94% are singletons. The sequencing used peripheral blood, collected on day 0 of AZD1222 vaccination. Source of these receptors: an adult in good health. The conserved cysteine and the conserved F or W are not part of the CDR3 here. The order of the fields is J gene, V gene, CDR3 protein.

TRBJ1-1	TRBV4-2	ASSQESDRGEGTEAF
TRBJ1-2	TRBV18	ASSPPVSARVGYT
TRBJ2-7	TRBV5-1	ASRDGGGYEQY
TRBJ1-2	TRBV7-2	ASSSTGRDYGYT
TRBJ1-2	TRBV27	ASWDRVYGYT
TRBJ2-2	TRBV7-9	ASSSWVPGTGELF
TRBJ1-2	TRBV30	AFGPGGYT
TRBJ2-1	TRBV5-4	ASSFQGSDEQF
TRBJ2-7	TRBV7-9	ASSFGAGDEQY
TRBJ2-1	TRBV9	ASSVAFLDEQF
TRBJ1-6	TRBV6-1	ASSAFPGQGGSSYNSPLH
TRBJ1-2	TRBV7-2	ASSLGRQVAGT
TRBJ1-3	TRBV10-2	ASSETAGNTIY
TRBJ2-7	TRBV4-1	ASSQGSLAGLMEQY
TRBJ2-5	TRBV3-1/TRBV3-2	ASSPRGSGRPIETQY
TRBJ1-5	TRBV19	ASTWGGNQPQH
TRBJ2-7	TRBV12-3/TRBV12-4	ASTLGGVGEQY
TRBJ1-2	TRBV2	ASSRTGGGYT
TRBJ2-7	TRBV14	ASSLSMGQGSEQY
TRBJ1-2	TRBV27	ATKPGTGVYGYT
TRBJ1-2	TRBV29-1	SVVGQGGANYGYT
TRBJ2-2	TRBV5-6	ASSLATSGRNTGELF
TRBJ2-7	TRBV10-3	AIRDTGYEQY
TRBJ1-1	TRBV6-5	ASSSSGRHTEAF
TRBJ1-6	TRBV13	ASSLIEPTGSAYNSPLH
TRBJ2-7	TRBV27	ASRHRDSYEQY
TRBJ2-3	TRBV7-9	ASSTNSAFTDTQY
TRBJ2-5	TRBV28	ASSSPPSGQETQY
TRBJ1-6	TRBV11-2	ASSYYRRPHYNSPLH
TRBJ1-1	TRBV7-9	ASSSLGGGMNTEAF
TRBJ1-2	TRBV7-8	ASSLMTGALSSYGYT
TRBJ1-3	TRBV7-9	AIDGPD
TRBJ2-2	TRBV30	AWSGLAHTGELF
TRBJ2-1	TRBV3-1/TRBV3-2	ASSRKSNEQF
TRBJ2-7	TRBV11-3	ASSLGDSRIYEQY
TRBJ2-5	TRBV3-1/TRBV3-2	ASSPVAGGPGTQY
TRBJ2-1	TRBV30	AWSPENNEQF
TRBJ1-1	TRBV12-3/TRBV12-4	ASTKIGTEAF
TRBJ1-6	TRBV12-3/TRBV12-4	ASTRRNSPLH
TRBJ1-4	TRBV7-9	AGSVGVGGTEKLF
TRBJ1-5	TRBV6-1	ASSESGRDQPQH
TRBJ2-2	TRBV7-3	ASSLGMNTGELF
TRBJ2-7	TRBV7-3	ASSSGTSGRRYEQY
TRBJ2-3	TRBV9	ASSAMGLAGADTQY
TRBJ1-2	TRBV2	ASRATESYGYT
TRBJ1-5	TRBV19	ASSIQGLGNQPQH
TRBJ2-7	TRBV11-2	ASSLVGQNEQY
TRBJ2-7	TRBV7-2	ASSLIGIHYEQY
TRBJ2-7	TRBV4-1	ASSLRDDEQY
TRBJ1-5	TRBV28	ASSLRGRTYSNQPQH
TRBJ1-2	TRBV5-1	ASSLHSGGTLYGYT
TRBJ1-3	TRBV6-5	ASRVMNSGNTIY
TRBJ1-2	TRBV7-8	ASSLGWEAGYT